By proportion, the clone carrying this T cell receptor (beta chain) is medium-sized (0.01 to 0.1%). Because the library targeted alpha chains, this beta chain is an off-target read whose size means little. Carried by each TCR cDNA molecule was a unique molecular identifier. In TCRdb, the 5' RACE reads were re-called with MiXCR into one record per CDR3 protein. The table records under 2,000 distinct CDR3 sequences, about 8% of them present only once. These data come from a study of spatial heterogeneity in lung cancer. Whole-study context: Among detected sequences, beta-chain ones consistently exceeded alpha-chain ones in number.

The V end lost 8 bases, the J end lost 1 base, and 12 bases lay between the germline ends. The CDR3 covers 13 residues. The V gene's germline CDR1 is MNHEY and CDR2 SMNVEV (reference sequence). As for time point: sample taken at primary tumor resection. The sequenced material consisted of unsorted whole RNA from tumor, nontumor lung or frozen PBMC. Samples were obtained from around 72 donors, all untreated early-stage non-small cell lung cancer patients. The V gene is TRBV27, the J gene TRBJ2-7; D uncertain. The input for sequencing was normal lung tissue next to the tumor, taken at surgery. The source is a male donor with early-stage non-small cell lung cancer. CDR3 coding DNA: TGTGCCAGCGGAACGGGCCTATCCTACGAGCAGTACTTC. The encoded protein is CASGTGLSYEQYF.